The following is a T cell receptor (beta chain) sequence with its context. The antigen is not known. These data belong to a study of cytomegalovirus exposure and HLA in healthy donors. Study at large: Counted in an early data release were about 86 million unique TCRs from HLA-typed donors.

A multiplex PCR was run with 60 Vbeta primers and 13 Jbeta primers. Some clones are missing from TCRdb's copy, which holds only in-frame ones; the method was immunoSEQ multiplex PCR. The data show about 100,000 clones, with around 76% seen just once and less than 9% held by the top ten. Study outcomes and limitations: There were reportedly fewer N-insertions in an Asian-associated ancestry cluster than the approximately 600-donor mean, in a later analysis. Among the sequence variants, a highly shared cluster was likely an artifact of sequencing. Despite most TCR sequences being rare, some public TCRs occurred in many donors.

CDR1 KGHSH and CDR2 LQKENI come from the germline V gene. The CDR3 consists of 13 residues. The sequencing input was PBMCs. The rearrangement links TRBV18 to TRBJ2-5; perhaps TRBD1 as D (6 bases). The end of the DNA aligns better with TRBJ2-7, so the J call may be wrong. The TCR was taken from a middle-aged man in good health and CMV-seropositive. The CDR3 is CASSSDRSYEQYF. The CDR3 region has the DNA TGTGCCAGCTCGTCTGACAGGAGCTACGAGCAGTACTTC.